The TCR beta chain described here comes from a study of T cell changes during pregnancy in multiple sclerosis (dated by TCRdb to between 2019 and 2020). Context from the whole study: Changes in the T cell repertoire over the course of pregnancy were examined in this study in women with multiple sclerosis.

Libraries were prepared through the immunoSEQ multiplex PCR assay. TCRdb holds this immuneACCESS table with in-frame rearrangements only. Some clones are missing; in checked studies, unresolved V genes explain under half, and the rest has no known cause. Across this sample there are just under 80,000 clones, with around 93% seen only once. About 0.8% of the sample rests with the top ten. In regard to this clone: No cognate antigen has been identified for it. No quality values exist for individual bases; no much larger clone is one base distant.

The junction shows trimming of 3 bases on V and 0 bases on J, and the gene matches do not reach 2 bases of it. Taken from the germline V gene, the CDR1 and CDR2 loops are SGHRS and YFSETQ. There are 16 amino acids in the CDR3, from cysteine to phenylalanine inclusive. Just CDR3 DNA is preserved here, 48 bases in frame from base 1. Specimen: peripheral blood, collected in the second trimester of pregnancy. The receptor was derived from a female donor in good health, enrolled as a control in a pregnancy study. The chain joins TRBV5-1 to TRBJ2-2, and TRBD1 matches 10 of the central bases. The nucleotide sequence is TGCGCCAGCAGCTGGACAGGGGGAACGAACACCGGGGAGCTGTTTTTT. It specifies CASSWTGGTNTGELFF.